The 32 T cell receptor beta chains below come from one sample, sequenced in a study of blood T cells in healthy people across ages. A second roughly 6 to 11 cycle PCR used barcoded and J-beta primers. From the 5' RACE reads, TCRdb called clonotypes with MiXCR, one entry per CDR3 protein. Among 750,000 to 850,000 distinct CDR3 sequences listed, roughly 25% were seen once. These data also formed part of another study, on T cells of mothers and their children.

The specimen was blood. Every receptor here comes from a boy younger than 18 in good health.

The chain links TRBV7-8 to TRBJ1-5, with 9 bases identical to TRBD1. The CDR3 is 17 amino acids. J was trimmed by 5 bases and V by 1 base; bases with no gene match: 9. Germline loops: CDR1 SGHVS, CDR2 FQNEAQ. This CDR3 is CASSLGDREEVHQPQHF. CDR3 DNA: TGTGCCAGCAGCTTAGGGGACAGGGAGGAGGTCCATCAGCCCCAGCATTTT.

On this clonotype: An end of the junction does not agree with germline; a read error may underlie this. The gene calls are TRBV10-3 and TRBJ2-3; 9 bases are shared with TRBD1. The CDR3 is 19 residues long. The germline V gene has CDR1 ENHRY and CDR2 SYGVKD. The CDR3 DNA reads TGCGCCATCAGTGAAGGGACAGGGATGATTGGACTAGGGAGAGGTACGCAGTATTTT. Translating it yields CAISEGTGMIGLGRGTQYF.

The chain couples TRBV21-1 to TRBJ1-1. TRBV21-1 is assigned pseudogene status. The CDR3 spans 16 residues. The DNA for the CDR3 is TGTGCCAGCAGCAAAGTAGGAGGGGAGGAGGGCACTGAAGCTTTCTTT. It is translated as CASSKVGGEEGTEAFF.

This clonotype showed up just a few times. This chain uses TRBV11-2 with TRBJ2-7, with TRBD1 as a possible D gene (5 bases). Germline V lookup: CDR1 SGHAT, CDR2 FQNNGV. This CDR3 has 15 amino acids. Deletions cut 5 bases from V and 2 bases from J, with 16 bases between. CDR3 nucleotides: TGTGCCAGCAGCCCGCAAGGGGTCTTAGCCTACGAGCAGTACTTC. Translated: CASSPQGVLAYEQYF.

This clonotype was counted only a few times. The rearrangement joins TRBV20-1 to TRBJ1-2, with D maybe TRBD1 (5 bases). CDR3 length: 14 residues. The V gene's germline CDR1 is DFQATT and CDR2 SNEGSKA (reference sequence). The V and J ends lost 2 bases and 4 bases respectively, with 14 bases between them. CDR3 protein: CSARKTGGGYGYTF. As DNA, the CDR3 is TGCAGTGCTAGAAAAACGGGGGGGGGCTATGGCTACACCTTC.

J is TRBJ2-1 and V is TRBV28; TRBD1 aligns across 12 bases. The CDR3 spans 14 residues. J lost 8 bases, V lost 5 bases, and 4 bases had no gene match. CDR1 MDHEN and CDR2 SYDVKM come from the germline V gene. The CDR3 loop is CASSAGTGGHEQFF. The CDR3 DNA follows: TGTGCCAGCAGTGCCGGGACAGGGGGCCATGAGCAGTTCTTC.

The CDR3 DNA reads TGCGCCAGCAGCTTCGACGGACGGCTGAACACTGAAGCTTTCTTT. This encodes CASSFDGRLNTEAFF. J is TRBJ1-1 and V is TRBV5-1; no clear D gene. This CDR3 is 15 amino acids long. V lost 2 bases to trimming and J lost 0 bases, with 11 bases between them. The germline gives CDR1 SGHRS, CDR2 YFSETQ. The full variable domain, with the rest looked up from reference TRBV5-1 and TRBJ1-1, is KAGVTQTPRYLIKTRGQQVTLSCSPISGHRSVSWYQQTPGQGLQFLFEYFSETQRNKGNFPGRFSGRQFSNSRSEMNVSTLELGDSALYLCASSFDGRLNTEAFFGQGTRLTVV.

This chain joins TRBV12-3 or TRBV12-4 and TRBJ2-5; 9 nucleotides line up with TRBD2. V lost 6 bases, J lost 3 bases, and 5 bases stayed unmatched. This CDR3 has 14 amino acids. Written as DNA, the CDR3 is TGTGCCAGCAGGCGACTAGCGGAGGAAGAGACCCAGTACTTC. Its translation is CASRRLAEEETQYF.

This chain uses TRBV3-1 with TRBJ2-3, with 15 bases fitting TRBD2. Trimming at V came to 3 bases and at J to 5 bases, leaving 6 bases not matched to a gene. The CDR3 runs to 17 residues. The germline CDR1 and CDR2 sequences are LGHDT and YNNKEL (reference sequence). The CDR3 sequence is CASSHGTSGRNIDTQYF. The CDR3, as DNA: TGTGCCAGCAGCCATGGGACTAGCGGGAGGAATATAGATACGCAGTATTTT.

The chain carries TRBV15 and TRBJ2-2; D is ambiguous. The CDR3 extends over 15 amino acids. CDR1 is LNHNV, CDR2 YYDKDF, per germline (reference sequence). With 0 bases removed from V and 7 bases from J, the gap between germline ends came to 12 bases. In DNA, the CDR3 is TGTGCCACCAGCAGAGAGCCAGCGACGGTCGGGGAGCTGTTTTTT. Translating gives CATSREPATVGELFF.

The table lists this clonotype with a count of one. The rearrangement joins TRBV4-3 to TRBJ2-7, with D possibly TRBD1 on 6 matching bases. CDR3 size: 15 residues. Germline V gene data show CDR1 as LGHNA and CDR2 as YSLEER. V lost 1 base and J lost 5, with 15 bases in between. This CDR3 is CASSQVGIGDNEQYF. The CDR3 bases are TGCGCCAGCAGCCAAGTGGGGATAGGGGACAACGAGCAGTACTTC.

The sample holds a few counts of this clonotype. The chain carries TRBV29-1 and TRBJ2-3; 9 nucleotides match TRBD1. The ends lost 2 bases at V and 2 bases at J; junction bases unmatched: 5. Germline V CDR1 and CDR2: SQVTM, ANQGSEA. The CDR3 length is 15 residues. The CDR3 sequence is CSVERTGVSTDTQYF. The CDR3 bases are TGCAGCGTTGAAAGGACAGGGGTCTCCACAGATACGCAGTATTTT.

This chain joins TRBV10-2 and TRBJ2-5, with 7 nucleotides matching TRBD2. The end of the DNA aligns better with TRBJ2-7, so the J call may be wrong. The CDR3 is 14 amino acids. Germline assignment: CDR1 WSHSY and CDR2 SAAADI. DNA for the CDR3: TGCGCCAGCGGGGGAAGCGGGATGCCTGTCGAGCAGTACTTC. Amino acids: CASGGSGMPVEQYF.

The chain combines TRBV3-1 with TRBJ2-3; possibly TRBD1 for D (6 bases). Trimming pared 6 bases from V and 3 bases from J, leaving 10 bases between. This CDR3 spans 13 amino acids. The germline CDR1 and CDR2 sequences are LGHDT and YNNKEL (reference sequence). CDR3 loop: CASRQGVTDTQYF. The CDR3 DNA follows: TGTGCCAGCAGACAGGGAGTGACAGATACGCAGTATTTT.

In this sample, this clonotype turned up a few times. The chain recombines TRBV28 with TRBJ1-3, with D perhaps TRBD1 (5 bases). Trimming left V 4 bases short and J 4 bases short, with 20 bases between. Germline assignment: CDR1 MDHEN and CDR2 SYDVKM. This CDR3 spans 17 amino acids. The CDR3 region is CASSYLARGFLGNTIYF. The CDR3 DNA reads TGTGCCAGCAGTTACCTCGCAAGGGGATTCTTGGGAAACACCATATATTTT.

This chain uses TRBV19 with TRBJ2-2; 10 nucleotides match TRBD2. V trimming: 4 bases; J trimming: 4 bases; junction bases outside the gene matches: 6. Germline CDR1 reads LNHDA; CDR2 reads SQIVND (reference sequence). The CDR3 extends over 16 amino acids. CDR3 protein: CASSTLAGVVTGELFF. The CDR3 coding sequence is TGTGCCAGTAGTACGCTAGCGGGAGTCGTCACCGGGGAGCTGTTTTTT.

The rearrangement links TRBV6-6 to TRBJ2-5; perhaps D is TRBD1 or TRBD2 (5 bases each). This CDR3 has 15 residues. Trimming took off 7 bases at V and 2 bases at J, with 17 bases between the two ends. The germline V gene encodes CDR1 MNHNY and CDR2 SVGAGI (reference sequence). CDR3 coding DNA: TGTGCCAGCACCGGGGACGGTTTAAAACAAGAGACCCAGTACTTC. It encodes CASTGDGLKQETQYF.

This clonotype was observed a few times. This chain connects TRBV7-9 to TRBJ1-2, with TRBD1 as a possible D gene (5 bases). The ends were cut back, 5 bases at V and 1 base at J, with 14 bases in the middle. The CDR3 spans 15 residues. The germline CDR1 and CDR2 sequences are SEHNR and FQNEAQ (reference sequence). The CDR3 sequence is CASSAITGINYGYTF. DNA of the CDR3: TGTGCCAGCAGCGCGATAACAGGAATTAACTATGGCTACACCTTC.

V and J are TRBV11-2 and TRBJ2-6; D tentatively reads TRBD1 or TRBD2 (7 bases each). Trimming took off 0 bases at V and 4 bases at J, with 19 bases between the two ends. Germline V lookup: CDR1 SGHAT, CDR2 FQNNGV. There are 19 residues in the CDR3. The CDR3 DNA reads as TGTGCCAGCAGCTTAGATTTGGGAGGGGGCGCCCTCGGGGCCAACGTCCTGACTTTC. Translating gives CASSLDLGGGALGANVLTF.

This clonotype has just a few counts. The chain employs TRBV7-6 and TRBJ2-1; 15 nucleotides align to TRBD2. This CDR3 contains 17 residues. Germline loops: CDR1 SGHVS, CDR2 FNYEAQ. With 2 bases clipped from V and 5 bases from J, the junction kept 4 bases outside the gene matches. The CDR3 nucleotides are TGTGCCAGCAGCTTATGGACTAGCGGGGGGGCTCACAATGAGCAGTTCTTC. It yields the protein CASSLWTSGGAHNEQFF.

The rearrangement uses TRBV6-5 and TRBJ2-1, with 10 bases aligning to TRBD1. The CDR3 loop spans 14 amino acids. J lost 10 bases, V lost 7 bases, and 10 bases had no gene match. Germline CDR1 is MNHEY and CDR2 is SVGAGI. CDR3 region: CASMRSGTGDEQFF. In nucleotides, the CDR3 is TGTGCCAGCATGAGGAGTGGGACAGGGGACGAGCAGTTCTTC.

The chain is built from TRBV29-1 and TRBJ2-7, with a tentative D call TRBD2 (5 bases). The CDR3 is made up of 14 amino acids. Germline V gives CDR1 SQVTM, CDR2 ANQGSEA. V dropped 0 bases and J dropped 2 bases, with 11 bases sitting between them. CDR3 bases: TGCAGCGTTGAAGATCCGGGGAGACCCTACGAGCAGTACTTC. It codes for CSVEDPGRPYEQYF.

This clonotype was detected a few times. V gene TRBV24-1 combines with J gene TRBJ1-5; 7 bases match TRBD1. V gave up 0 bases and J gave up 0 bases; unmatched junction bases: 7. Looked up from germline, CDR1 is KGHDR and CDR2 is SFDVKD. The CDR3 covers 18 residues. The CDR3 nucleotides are TGTGCCACCAGTGATTTGGGGACAGATTATTATAGCAATCAGCCCCAGCATTTT. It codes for CATSDLGTDYYSNQPQHF.

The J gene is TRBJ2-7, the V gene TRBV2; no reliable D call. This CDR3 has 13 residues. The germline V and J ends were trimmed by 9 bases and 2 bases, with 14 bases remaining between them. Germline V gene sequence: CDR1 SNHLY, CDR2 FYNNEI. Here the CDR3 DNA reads TGTGCCAGTAGTCCCAGACACACCTACGAGCAGTACTTC. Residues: CASSPRHTYEQYF.

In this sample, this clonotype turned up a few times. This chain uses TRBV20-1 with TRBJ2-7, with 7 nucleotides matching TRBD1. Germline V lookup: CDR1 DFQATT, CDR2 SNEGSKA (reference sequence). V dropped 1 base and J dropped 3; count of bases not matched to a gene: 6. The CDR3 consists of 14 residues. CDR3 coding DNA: TGCAGTGCTAGAGTAGGGGGCTCCATCTACGAGCAGTACTTC. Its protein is CSARVGGSIYEQYF.

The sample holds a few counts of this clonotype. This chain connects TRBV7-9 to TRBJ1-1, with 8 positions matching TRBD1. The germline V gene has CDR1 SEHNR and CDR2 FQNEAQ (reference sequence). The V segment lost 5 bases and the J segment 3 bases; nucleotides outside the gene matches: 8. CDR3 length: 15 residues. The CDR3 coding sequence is TGTGCCAGCAGCGCGCACAGGGGGTGGGACACTGAAGCTTTCTTT. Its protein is CASSAHRGWDTEAFF.

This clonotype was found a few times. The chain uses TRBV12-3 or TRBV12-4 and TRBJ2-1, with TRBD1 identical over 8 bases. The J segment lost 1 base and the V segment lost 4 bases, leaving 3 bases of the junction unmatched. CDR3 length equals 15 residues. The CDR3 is CASSSRQGSYNEQFF. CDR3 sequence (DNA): TGTGCCAGCAGTTCCCGACAGGGGTCCTACAATGAGCAGTTCTTC.

CDR3 loop: CASSLRDRGTEAFF. For the CDR3, the DNA is TGTGCCAGCAGCTTAAGGGACAGGGGCACTGAAGCTTTCTTT. This chain uses TRBV7-2 with TRBJ1-1; 10 bases map to TRBD1. From germline, CDR1 is SGHTA and CDR2 FQGNSA. Trimming took 2 bases from V and 4 from J; bases not matched to a gene: 1. The CDR3 is 14 residues long.

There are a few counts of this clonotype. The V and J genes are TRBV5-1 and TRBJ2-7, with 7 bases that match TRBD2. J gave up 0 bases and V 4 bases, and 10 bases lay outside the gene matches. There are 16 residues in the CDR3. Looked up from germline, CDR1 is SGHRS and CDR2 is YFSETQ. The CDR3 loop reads CASSGKLATSSYEQYF. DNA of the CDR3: TGCGCCAGCAGCGGAAAACTAGCGACTAGCTCCTACGAGCAGTACTTC.

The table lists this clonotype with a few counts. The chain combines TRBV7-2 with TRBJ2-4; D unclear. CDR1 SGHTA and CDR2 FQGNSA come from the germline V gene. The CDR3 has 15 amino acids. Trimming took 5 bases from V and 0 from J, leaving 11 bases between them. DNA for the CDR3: TGTGCCAGCAGCCCCCCTCCGATAGCCAAAAACATTCAGTACTTC. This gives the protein CASSPPPIAKNIQYF.

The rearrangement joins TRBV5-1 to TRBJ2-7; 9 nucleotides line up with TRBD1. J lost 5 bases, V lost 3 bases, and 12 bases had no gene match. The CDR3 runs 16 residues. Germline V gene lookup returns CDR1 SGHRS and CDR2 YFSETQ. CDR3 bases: TGCGCCAGCAGCTCCACCCCCCGGGACAGGGTGGACGAGCAGTACTTC. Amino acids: CASSSTPRDRVDEQYF.

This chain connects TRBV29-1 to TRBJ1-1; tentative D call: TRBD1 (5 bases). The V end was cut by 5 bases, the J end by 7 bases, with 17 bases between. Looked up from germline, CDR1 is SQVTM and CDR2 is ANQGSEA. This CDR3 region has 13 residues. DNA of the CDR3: TGCAGCGTTCGGTCCTTAGGGGAGGTTGAAGCTTTCTTT. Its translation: CSVRSLGEVEAFF.